What follows is one T cell receptor (beta chain) and its context. V shed 6 bases, J shed 3 bases, and the junction held 7 bases outside the gene matches. This CDR3 has 14 residues. The V gene's germline CDR1 is MNHEY and CDR2 SVGAGI. Cells were sorted from thawed PBMC rested overnight and stained with GMM-loaded CD1B tetramer, viability dye and anti-CD3. C32 glucose monomycolate from Rhodococcus equi was loaded onto the CD1B tetramers. Profiled with immunoSEQ multiplex PCR; TCRdb holds only in-frame clones, not every one. The data contain 88,000 or so clones, approximately 91% of them singletons. These data come from a study of T cells in tuberculosis.

The V gene is TRBV6-5, the J gene TRBJ1-2, with 7 bases lining up with TRBD1. Sequences were obtained from CD1b-GMM tetramer-negative cells sorted from PBMCs. The clonotype comes from an adult woman with latent tuberculosis. Here the CDR3 reads CASRETGVHYGYTF. The CDR3 DNA follows: TGTGCCAGCAGGGAAACAGGGGTCCACTATGGCTACACCTTC.